Sequencing of this T cell receptor (beta chain) was carried out in a study of identifying expanded T cells in peripheral blood. Healthy donors had no documented immune events, such as infections, while sampled. Regarding this clone: Its antigen is unidentified.

Study conclusions and caveats: About 1.2 clones differed between technical replicates, versus around 15 and 19 over time.

This table comes from immunoSEQ multiplex PCR, and its TCRdb copy is limited to in-frame clones, with some not included. Of about 130,000 clones detected, 80% to 90% appear once; the ten largest clones hold more than 7%. Germline CDR1 SGHRS, CDR2 YFSETQ. V lost 3 bases and J lost 6, with 13 bases in between. The CDR3 length is 13 residues. The source is a person aged 18-69 years in good health. Sequencing input: blood. This chain joins TRBV5-1 and TRBJ2-7, with a weak D call TRBD2 (7 bases). CDR3 bases: TGCGCCAGCAGCTCGGCGGGGGCCGGCGAGCAGTACTTC. Its translation: CASSSAGAGEQYF.